This TCR beta chain was identified during a study of T cells in Graves' hyperthyroidism and ophthalmopathy. As for the study in general: Peripheral blood collection took place at initial diagnosis, before any treatment.

Germline CDR1 reads MDHEN; CDR2 reads SYDVKM. V was trimmed by 6 bases and J by 0 bases, leaving 23 bases between them. The CDR3 spans 18 residues. RNA transcripts gave rise to amplified TCR beta CDR3 regions. Primed by the HTBI set, a first-round RT-PCR was run on the TCR CDR3. In TCRdb, the multiplex PCR reads were re-called with MiXCR into one record per CDR3 protein. The profile shows approximately 480,000 distinct CDR3 sequences, around 21% of them singletons. The receptor was derived from a man between 18 and 29 years old with Graves' hyperthyroidism. The V and J genes are TRBV28 and TRBJ1-1, with D perhaps matching TRBD1 (5 bases). Sequenced input: blood. CDR3 amino acids: CASSHPGRTLLMNTEAFF. The DNA of the CDR3 is TGTGCCAGCAGCCATCCGGGACGGACCCTTCTCATGAACACTGAAGCTTTCTTT.